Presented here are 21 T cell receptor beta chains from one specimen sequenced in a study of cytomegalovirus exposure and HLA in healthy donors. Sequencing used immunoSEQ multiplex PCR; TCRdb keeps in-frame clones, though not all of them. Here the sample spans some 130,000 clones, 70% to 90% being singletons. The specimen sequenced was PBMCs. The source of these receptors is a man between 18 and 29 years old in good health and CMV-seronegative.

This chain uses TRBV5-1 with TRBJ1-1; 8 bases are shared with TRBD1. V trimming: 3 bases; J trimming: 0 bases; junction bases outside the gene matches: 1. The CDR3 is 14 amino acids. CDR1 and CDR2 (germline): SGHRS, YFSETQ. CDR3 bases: TGCGCCAGCAGCTCAGGGGGCATGAACACTGAAGCTTTCTTT. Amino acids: CASSSGGMNTEAFF.

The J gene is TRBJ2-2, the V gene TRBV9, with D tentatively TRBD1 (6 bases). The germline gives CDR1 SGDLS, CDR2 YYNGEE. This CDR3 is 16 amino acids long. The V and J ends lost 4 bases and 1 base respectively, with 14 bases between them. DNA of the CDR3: TGTGCCAGCAGCTTGACCAGGGGCGGGAACACCGGGGAGCTGTTTTTT. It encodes CASSLTRGGNTGELFF.

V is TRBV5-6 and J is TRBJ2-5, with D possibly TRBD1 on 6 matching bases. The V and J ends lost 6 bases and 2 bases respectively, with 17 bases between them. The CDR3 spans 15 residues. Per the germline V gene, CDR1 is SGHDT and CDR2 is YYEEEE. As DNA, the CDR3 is TGTGCCAGCAACTTAGGAGGAAGGGGGCAAGAGACCCAGTACTTC. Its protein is CASNLGGRGQETQYF. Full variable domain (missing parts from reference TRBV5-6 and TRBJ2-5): DAGVTQSPTHLIKTRGQQVTLRCSPKSGHDTVSWYQQALGQGPQFIFQYYEEEERQRGNFPDRFSGHQFPNYSSELNVNALLLGDSALYLCASNLGGRGQETQYFGPGTRLLVL.

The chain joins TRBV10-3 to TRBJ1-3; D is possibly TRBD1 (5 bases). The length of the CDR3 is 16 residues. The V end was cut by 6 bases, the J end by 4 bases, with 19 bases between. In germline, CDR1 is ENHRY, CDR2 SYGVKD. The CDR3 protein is CAISEGVSWIGNTIYF. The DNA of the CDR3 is TGTGCCATCAGCGAAGGGGTCAGTTGGATAGGAAACACCATATATTTT.

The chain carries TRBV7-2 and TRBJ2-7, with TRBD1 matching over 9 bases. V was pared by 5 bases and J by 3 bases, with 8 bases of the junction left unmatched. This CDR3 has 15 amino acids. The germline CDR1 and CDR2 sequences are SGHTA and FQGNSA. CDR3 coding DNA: TGTGCCAGCAGCCTCGGGACAGGGTCACTCTACGAGCAGTACTTC. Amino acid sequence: CASSLGTGSLYEQYF.

CDR3 loop: CASSQQPPNTEAFF. The CDR3 DNA reads TGCGCCAGCAGCCAACAGCCACCGAACACTGAAGCTTTCTTT. The chain links TRBV5-1 to TRBJ1-1; the D is unclear. Trimming took off 4 bases at V and 1 base at J, with 11 bases between the two ends. This CDR3 region has 14 residues. Per the germline V gene, CDR1 is SGHRS and CDR2 is YFSETQ.

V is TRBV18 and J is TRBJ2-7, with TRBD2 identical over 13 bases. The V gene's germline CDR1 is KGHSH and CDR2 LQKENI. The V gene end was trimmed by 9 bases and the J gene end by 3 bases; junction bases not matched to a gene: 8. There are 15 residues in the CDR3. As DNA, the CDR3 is TGTGCCAGTGGACTAGCGGGAGCCCGGGGCTACGAGCAGTACTTC. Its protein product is CASGLAGARGYEQYF. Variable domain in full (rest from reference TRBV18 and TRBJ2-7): NAGVMQNPRHLVRRRGQEARLRCSPMKGHSHVYWYRQLPEEGLKFMVYLQKENIIDESGMPKERFSAEFPKEGPSILRIQQVVRGDSAAYFCASGLAGARGYEQYFGPGTRLTVT.

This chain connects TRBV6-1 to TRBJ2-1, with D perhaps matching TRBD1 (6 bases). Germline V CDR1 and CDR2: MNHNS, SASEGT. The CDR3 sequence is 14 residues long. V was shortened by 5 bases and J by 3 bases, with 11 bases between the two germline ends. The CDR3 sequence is CASSPQGYYNEQFF. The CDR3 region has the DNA TGTGCCAGCAGTCCCCAGGGGTACTACAATGAGCAGTTCTTC.

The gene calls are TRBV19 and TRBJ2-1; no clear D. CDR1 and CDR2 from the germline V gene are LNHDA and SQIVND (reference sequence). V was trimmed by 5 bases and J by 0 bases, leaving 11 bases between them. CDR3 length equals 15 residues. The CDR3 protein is CASSVTVSSYNEQFF. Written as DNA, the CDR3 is TGTGCCAGTAGTGTTACAGTCAGCTCCTACAATGAGCAGTTCTTC.

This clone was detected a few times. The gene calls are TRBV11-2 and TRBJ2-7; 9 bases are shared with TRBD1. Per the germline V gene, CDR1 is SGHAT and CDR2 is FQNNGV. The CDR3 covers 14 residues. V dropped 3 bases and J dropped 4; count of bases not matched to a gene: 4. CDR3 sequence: CASSFGTGSYEQYF. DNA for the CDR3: TGTGCCAGCAGCTTTGGGACAGGGAGTTACGAGCAGTACTTC.

This chain's CDR3 is CASSLGTQGHTIYF. Here the CDR3 DNA reads TGTGCCAGCAGCTTAGGGACACAGGGCCACACCATATATTTT. The V call is TRBV7-3, the J call TRBJ1-3, with D possibly being TRBD1 (6 bases). Germline CDR1 SGHTA, CDR2 FQGTGA. V was trimmed by 2 bases and J by 8 bases, leaving 13 bases between them. The CDR3 runs to 14 residues.

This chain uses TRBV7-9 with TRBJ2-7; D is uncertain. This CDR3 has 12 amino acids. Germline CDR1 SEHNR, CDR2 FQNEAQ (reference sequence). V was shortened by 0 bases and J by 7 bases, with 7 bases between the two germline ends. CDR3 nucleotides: TGTGCCAGCAGCTTAGCGCCAGGAGAGCAGTACTTC. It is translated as CASSLAPGEQYF.

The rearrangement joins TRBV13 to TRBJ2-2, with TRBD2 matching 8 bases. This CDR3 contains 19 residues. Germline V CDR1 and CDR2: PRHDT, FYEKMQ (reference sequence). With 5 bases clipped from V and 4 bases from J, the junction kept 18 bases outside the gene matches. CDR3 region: CASSPRELKRAGGTGELFF. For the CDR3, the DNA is TGTGCCAGCAGCCCACGCGAGCTTAAGCGGGCGGGGGGCACCGGGGAGCTGTTTTTT.

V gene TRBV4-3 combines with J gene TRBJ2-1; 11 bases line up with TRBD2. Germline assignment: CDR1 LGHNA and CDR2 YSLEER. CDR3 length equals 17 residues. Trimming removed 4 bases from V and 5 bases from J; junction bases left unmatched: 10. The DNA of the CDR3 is TGCGCCAGCAGCCCCACGGGGGTAGCGGGAGGGGACAATGAGCAGTTCTTC. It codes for CASSPTGVAGGDNEQFF.

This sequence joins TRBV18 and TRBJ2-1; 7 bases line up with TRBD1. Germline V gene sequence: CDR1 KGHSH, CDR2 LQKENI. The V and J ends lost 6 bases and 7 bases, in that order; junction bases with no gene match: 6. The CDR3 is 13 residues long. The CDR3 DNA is TGTGCCAGCTCTCCCGGGACAGCTAATGAGCAGTTCTTC. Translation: CASSPGTANEQFF. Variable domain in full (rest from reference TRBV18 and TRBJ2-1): NAGVMQNPRHLVRRRGQEARLRCSPMKGHSHVYWYRQLPEEGLKFMVYLQKENIIDESGMPKERFSAEFPKEGPSILRIQQVVRGDSAAYFCASSPGTANEQFFGPGTRLTVL.

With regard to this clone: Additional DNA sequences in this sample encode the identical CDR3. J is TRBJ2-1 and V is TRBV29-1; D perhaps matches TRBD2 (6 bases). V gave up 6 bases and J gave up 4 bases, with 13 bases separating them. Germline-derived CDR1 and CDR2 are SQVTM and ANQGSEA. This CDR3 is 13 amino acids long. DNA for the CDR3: TGCAGCGTCGGGGGAGGCTTATACAATGAGCAGTTCTTC. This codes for CSVGGGLYNEQFF.

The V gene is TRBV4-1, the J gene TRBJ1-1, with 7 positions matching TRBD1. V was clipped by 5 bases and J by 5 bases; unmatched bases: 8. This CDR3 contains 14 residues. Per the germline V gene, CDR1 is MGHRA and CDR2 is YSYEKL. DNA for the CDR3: TGCGCCAGCAGCATAGCTCGACAGGGAACTGAAGCTTTCTTT. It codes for CASSIARQGTEAFF.

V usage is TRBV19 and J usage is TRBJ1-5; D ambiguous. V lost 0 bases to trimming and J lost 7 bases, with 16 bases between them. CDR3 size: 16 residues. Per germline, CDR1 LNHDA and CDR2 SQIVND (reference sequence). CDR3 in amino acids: CASSIDWGVPGQPQHF. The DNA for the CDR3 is TGTGCCAGTAGTATAGATTGGGGAGTCCCGGGACAGCCCCAGCATTTT.

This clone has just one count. CDR3 amino acids: CASTSERDYEQYF. The DNA for the CDR3 is TGTGCCAGCACCAGCGAGCGGGACTACGAGCAGTACTTC. This sequence joins TRBV7-2 and TRBJ2-7; 7 bases agree with TRBD2. This CDR3 has 13 residues. J gave up 3 bases and V 7 bases, and 6 bases lay outside the gene matches. Germline CDR1 and CDR2: SGHTA and FQGNSA.

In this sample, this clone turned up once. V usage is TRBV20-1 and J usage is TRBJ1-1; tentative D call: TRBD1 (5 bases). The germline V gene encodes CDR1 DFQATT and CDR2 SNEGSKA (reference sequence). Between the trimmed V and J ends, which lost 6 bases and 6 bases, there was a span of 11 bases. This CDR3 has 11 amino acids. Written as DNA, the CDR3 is TGCAGTGCAGGGTGGGGCGCTGAAGCTTTCTTT. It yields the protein CSAGWGAEAFF.

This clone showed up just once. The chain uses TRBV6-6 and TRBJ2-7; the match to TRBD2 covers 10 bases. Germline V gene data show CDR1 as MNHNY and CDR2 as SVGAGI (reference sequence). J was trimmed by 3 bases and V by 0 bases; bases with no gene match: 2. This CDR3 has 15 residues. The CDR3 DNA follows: TGTGCCAGCAGTTACTCCGCTAGCGGGAGCTACGAGCAGTACTTC. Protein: CASSYSASGSYEQYF.